One and the same sample provided the 27 T cell receptor beta chains below, sequenced in a study of T-cell memory formation after mild COVID-19. TCRdb re-called the 5' RACE reads through MiXCR, storing one row per CDR3 protein. The repertoire has 300,000 or so distinct CDR3 sequences, around a sixth of them found once; the top ten carry approximately 23%. Specimen: PBMCs or a T cell subset sorted from them (not recorded which). These receptors originate from a man aged 18-30 years who had mild COVID-19 (a few samples of this study predate the infection). Cell type and time point are not known.

The chain combines TRBV27 with TRBJ2-5; weak D call: TRBD2 (5 bases). Trimming pared 3 bases from V and 5 bases from J, leaving 19 bases between. The germline gives CDR1 MNHEY, CDR2 SMNVEV (reference sequence). This CDR3 region has 16 residues. CDR3 DNA sequence: TGTGCCAGCAGTTTCTCTGGACTTTCCCTCTGGGAGACCCAGTACTTC. It yields the protein CASSFSGLSLWETQYF.

This clonotype was found a few times. J is TRBJ2-5 and V is TRBV5-1; D is ambiguous. The CDR3 runs 11 residues. The germline gives CDR1 SGHRS, CDR2 YFSETQ. Trimming took 4 bases from V and 5 from J, leaving 6 bases between them. CDR3 nucleotide sequence: TGCGCCAGCAGCATGACGGAGACCCAGTACTTC. Amino acid sequence: CASSMTETQYF.

The CDR3 spells CASSRLRTGNEKLFF. The CDR3 DNA reads as TGCGCCAGCAGTCGCCTCCGGACGGGGAATGAAAAACTGTTTTTT. The genes are TRBV4-1 and TRBJ1-4; D is ambiguous. The CDR3 covers 15 residues. From germline, CDR1 is MGHRA and CDR2 YSYEKL. Trimming stripped 6 bases from V and 5 bases from J, with 16 bases between.

The J gene is TRBJ2-7, the V gene TRBV3-1, with 8 nucleotides matching TRBD1. The CDR3 consists of 14 residues. Germline-derived CDR1 and CDR2 are LGHDT and YNNKEL (reference sequence). V lost 6 bases and J lost 3; bases outside the gene matches: 7. As DNA, the CDR3 is TGTGCCAGCAGACAATCCGACAGGGGCTACGAGCAGTACTTC. Protein product: CASRQSDRGYEQYF.

This clonotype has a single count. This chain connects TRBV28 to TRBJ2-5, with 7 bases that match TRBD1. Looked up from germline, CDR1 is MDHEN and CDR2 is SYDVKM. Unmatched junction bases numbered 11, after V lost 5 bases and J lost 2 bases. The CDR3 has 16 residues. The CDR3 DNA follows: TGTGCCAGCAGTCCCGCGGAGGCAGGGGGACAAGAGACCCAGTACTTC. Translating it yields CASSPAEAGGQETQYF.

The gene calls are TRBV9 and TRBJ1-5, with TRBD1 matching 7 bases. This CDR3 is built from 15 residues. Trimming removed 0 bases from V and 5 bases from J; junction bases left unmatched: 5. Germline assignment: CDR1 SGDLS and CDR2 YYNGEE. CDR3 sequence: CASSVEGQTHQPQHF. In nucleotides, the CDR3 is TGTGCCAGCAGCGTAGAGGGACAGACACATCAGCCCCAGCATTTT. Full variable domain (remainder filled in from reference TRBV9 and TRBJ1-5): DSGVTQTPKHLITATGQRVTLRCSPRSGDLSVYWYQQSLDQGLQFLIQYYNGEERAKGNILERFSAQQFPDLHSELNLSSLELGDSALYFCASSVEGQTHQPQHFGDGTRLSIL.

This clonotype showed up just a few times. The chain carries TRBV7-2 and TRBJ1-5, with 7 bases lining up with TRBD1. The CDR3 is 14 residues long. J was trimmed by 7 bases and V by 6 bases; bases with no gene match: 9. CDR1 and CDR2 (germline): SGHTA, FQGNSA. The CDR3 region has the DNA TGTGCCAGCAGTCACGACAGGGCCGGGCAGCCCCAGCATTTT. Residues: CASSHDRAGQPQHF.

This clonotype was detected ten times or more. The rearrangement uses TRBV7-2 and TRBJ1-1, with D uncertain. Germline V gene sequence: CDR1 SGHTA, CDR2 FQGNSA. V was trimmed by 5 bases and J by 4 bases, leaving 20 bases between them. This CDR3 spans 16 amino acids. The CDR3 loop is CASSPYDTSPGTEAFF. The CDR3 DNA reads as TGTGCCAGCAGCCCGTACGACACGTCTCCAGGCACTGAAGCTTTCTTT.

This clonotype has more than one count but fewer than ten. The chain links TRBV5-1 to TRBJ2-5; no clear D gene. Between the trimmed V and J ends, which lost 1 base and 3 bases, there was a span of 4 bases. CDR1 is SGHRS and CDR2 is YFSETQ in the germline V gene. There are 12 residues in the CDR3. The CDR3 protein is CASSLKKETQYF. The CDR3 nucleotides are TGCGCCAGCAGCTTGAAGAAAGAGACCCAGTACTTC. Together with reference TRBV5-1 and TRBJ2-5, the CDR3 gives the full variable domain: KAGVTQTPRYLIKTRGQQVTLSCSPISGHRSVSWYQQTPGQGLQFLFEYFSETQRNKGNFPGRFSGRQFSNSRSEMNVSTLELGDSALYLCASSLKKETQYFGPGTRLLVL.

The chain combines TRBV6-1 with TRBJ1-1, with D perhaps TRBD1 (6 bases). The CDR3 spans 11 residues. The V gene lost 7 bases and the J gene lost 11 bases, with 14 bases spanning the gap. CDR1 is MNHNS and CDR2 is SASEGT in the germline V gene. The CDR3 spells CASTAQGPAFF. Here the CDR3 DNA reads TGTGCCAGCACCGCACAGGGCCCGGCTTTCTTT.

The V gene is TRBV7-2, the J gene TRBJ1-5, with unresolved D. The CDR3 runs 15 residues. Looked up from germline, CDR1 is SGHTA and CDR2 is FQGNSA. V dropped 1 base and J dropped 3 bases, with 10 bases sitting between them. Here the CDR3 reads CASSLERNHNQPQHF. In nucleotides, the CDR3 is TGTGCCAGCAGCTTAGAAAGAAACCACAATCAGCCCCAGCATTTT.

The chain has TRBV7-9 and TRBJ1-3; D is perhaps TRBD1 (6 bases). The CDR3 covers 13 residues. CDR1 is SEHNR and CDR2 is FQNEAQ in the germline V gene (reference sequence). The V end was cut by 10 bases, the J end by 0 bases, with 10 bases between. The CDR3 loop is CATQGSSGNTIYF. In DNA, the CDR3 is TGTGCCACCCAGGGGAGCTCTGGAAACACCATATATTTT.

The J gene is TRBJ2-3, the V gene TRBV5-1, with 8 bases lining up with TRBD2. CDR3 length equals 16 residues. In germline, CDR1 is SGHRS, CDR2 YFSETQ. Losses at the gene ends were 4 bases for V and 2 bases for J; bases not matched to a gene: 9. CDR3 DNA sequence: TGCGCCAGCAGCCAATCGCCACTAGCGGCCACAGATACGCAGTATTTT. As protein: CASSQSPLAATDTQYF.

The sample holds a few counts of this clonotype. The genes are TRBV6-1 and TRBJ2-5; 7 bases are a match to TRBD1. Trimming took 7 bases from V and 5 from J; bases not matched to a gene: 4. Germline CDR1 and CDR2: MNHNS and SASEGT. The CDR3 is 12 amino acids. CDR3: CASKGQVETQYF. The CDR3 DNA is TGTGCCAGCAAAGGACAGGTTGAGACCCAGTACTTC.

The rearrangement links TRBV20-1 to TRBJ1-3; a possible D gene is TRBD1 (6 bases). Trimming pared 1 base from V and 2 bases from J, leaving 15 bases between. There are 16 residues in the CDR3. The germline CDR1 and CDR2 sequences are DFQATT and SNEGSKA (reference sequence). The chain's CDR3 is CSARGTTGHTGNTIYF. In DNA form, the CDR3 reads TGCAGTGCTAGAGGTACCACGGGACATACTGGAAACACCATATATTTT.

This chain connects TRBV5-1 to TRBJ2-3, with TRBD2 matching over 10 bases. Losses at the gene ends were 5 bases for V and 2 bases for J; bases not matched to a gene: 2. Germline V gene sequence: CDR1 SGHRS, CDR2 YFSETQ. This CDR3 has 14 amino acids. The CDR3 nucleotides read TGCGCCAGCAGACTAGCGGGGCTCACAGATACGCAGTATTTT. Translation: CASRLAGLTDTQYF. The full variable domain, rest sourced from reference TRBV5-1 and TRBJ2-3, is KAGVTQTPRYLIKTRGQQVTLSCSPISGHRSVSWYQQTPGQGLQFLFEYFSETQRNKGNFPGRFSGRQFSNSRSEMNVSTLELGDSALYLCASRLAGLTDTQYFGPGTRLTVL.

The V and J genes are TRBV18 and TRBJ2-5; D is possibly TRBD1 or TRBD2 (5 bases each). Germline V gene sequence: CDR1 KGHSH, CDR2 LQKENI. V was cut by 3 bases and J by 1 base, with 9 bases left in between. The CDR3 contains 14 residues. The CDR3 protein is CASSPTGTQETQYF. Written as DNA, the CDR3 is TGTGCCAGCTCACCTACCGGGACCCAAGAGACCCAGTACTTC.

This clonotype was counted between two and nine times. The V and J genes are TRBV5-1 and TRBJ1-1; a weak D match, TRBD1 (6 bases). The CDR3 is 13 residues long. V shed 4 bases and J shed 1 base, with 8 bases lying between them. Per germline, CDR1 SGHRS and CDR2 YFSETQ. The DNA for the CDR3 is TGCGCCAGCAGCCAGACAGGGAACACTGAAGCTTTCTTT. It is translated as CASSQTGNTEAFF.

This clonotype showed up just a few times. In DNA form, the CDR3 reads TGCAGTGCTACCACCCCCGGTGCGGGCTGGGAGACCCAGTACTTC. It yields the protein CSATTPGAGWETQYF. This chain joins TRBV20-1 and TRBJ2-5; TRBD2 might be the D (5 bases). The V gene's germline CDR1 is DFQATT and CDR2 SNEGSKA (reference sequence). The CDR3 runs to 15 residues. Trimming left V 4 bases short and J 5 bases short, with 20 bases between.

The CDR3 coding sequence is TGTGCCAGCAGCCTCCGGGGGGGCGGGTATGGCTACACCTTC. Protein product: CASSLRGGGYGYTF. V is TRBV9 and J is TRBJ1-2, with D maybe TRBD1 (6 bases). The germline V gene has CDR1 SGDLS and CDR2 YYNGEE. The CDR3 covers 14 residues. The V end lost 4 bases, the J end lost 5 bases, and 15 bases lay between the germline ends.

This clonotype was seen only a few times. The rearrangement links TRBV27 to TRBJ2-4, with unresolved D. The CDR3 consists of 15 residues. Germline assignment: CDR1 MNHEY and CDR2 SMNVEV (reference sequence). Deletions cut 10 bases from V and 0 bases from J, with 16 bases between. This CDR3 reads CAISPGGLAKNIQYF. The DNA of the CDR3 is TGTGCCATCAGCCCCGGCGGTTTAGCCAAAAACATTCAGTACTTC.

The V and J genes are TRBV10-3 and TRBJ2-3; possibly TRBD1 for D (5 bases). Germline CDR1 and CDR2: ENHRY and SYGVKD. The CDR3 spans 18 residues. The V and J ends lost 0 bases and 0 bases respectively, with 16 bases between them. The CDR3 is CAISESSNRRASTDTQYF. The CDR3 nucleotides are TGTGCCATCAGTGAGTCCTCGAACAGGAGAGCTAGCACAGATACGCAGTATTTT.

V gene TRBV10-3 combines with J gene TRBJ2-5; the match to TRBD2 covers 14 bases. Per germline, CDR1 ENHRY and CDR2 SYGVKD. The V gene end was trimmed by 4 bases and the J gene end by 5 bases; junction bases not matched to a gene: 9. The CDR3 loop spans 17 amino acids. The CDR3 bases are TGTGCCATCAGTGCGACTAGCGGGGGGGCCGAGGGTGAGACCCAGTACTTC. Amino acid sequence: CAISATSGGAEGETQYF.

The rearrangement links TRBV20-1 to TRBJ2-3, with D perhaps TRBD1 or TRBD2 (5 bases each). The V gene's germline CDR1 is DFQATT and CDR2 SNEGSKA (reference sequence). V was trimmed by 3 bases and J by 3 bases, leaving 13 bases between them. The CDR3 loop spans 14 amino acids. CDR3 region: CSASPGSGTDTQYF. The CDR3 nucleotides read TGCAGTGCTAGCCCAGGGTCGGGAACAGATACGCAGTATTTT.

This clonotype was seen a handful of times. The gene calls are TRBV4-2 and TRBJ1-1, with 7 bases aligning to TRBD1. The CDR3 loop spans 15 amino acids. J was trimmed by 2 bases and V by 4 bases; bases with no gene match: 7. The germline V gene has CDR1 LGHNA and CDR2 YNFKEQ. The chain's CDR3 is CASSPVTGTNTEAFF. The CDR3 bases are TGTGCCAGCAGCCCAGTGACAGGGACTAACACTGAAGCTTTCTTT.

This clonotype was seen a few times. CDR3 nucleotides: TGCAGTGCTAATCGACAGGGGTCGGTGAACACTGAAGCTTTCTTT. This encodes CSANRQGSVNTEAFF. The gene calls are TRBV20-1 and TRBJ1-1; 8 bases are shared with TRBD1. The CDR3 sequence is 15 residues long. The V gene end was trimmed by 4 bases and the J gene end by 0 bases; junction bases not matched to a gene: 7. Germline V gene sequence: CDR1 DFQATT, CDR2 SNEGSKA (reference sequence).

This clonotype was recorded many times. J is TRBJ2-3 and V is TRBV10-3; D not resolved. The CDR3 spans 12 residues. V lost 2 bases and J 2 bases, leaving 2 bases between the germline ends. Germline lookup yields CDR1 ENHRY and CDR2 SYGVKD. The CDR3 reads CAISENTDTQYF. CDR3 coding DNA: TGTGCCATCAGTGAGAACACAGATACGCAGTATTTT.